This TCR beta chain was recovered during a study of OX40 agonist ivuxolimab in advanced cancers. Study-level results: At 0.1 to 3.0 mg/kg and by week 6, clonal expansion occurred in CD4+ and CD8+ blood T cells. Among some nonresponders, normalized T-cell clonal expansion was also low.

With respect to this clone: Antigen specificity is unknown.

Sequenced by immunoSEQ multiplex PCR; TCRdb stores in-frame clones only, minus some. The profile shows roughly 57,000 clones, approximately 84% of them singletons. This CDR3 region has 15 residues. Losses at the gene ends were 4 bases for V and 5 bases for J; bases not matched to a gene: 8. CDR1 SGHKS and CDR2 YYEKEE come from the germline V gene (reference sequence). Collection of blood occurred at baseline, at cycle 4 day 1, and at cycle 7 day 1. The origin of this receptor is an adult with an advanced solid tumor such as melanoma, head and neck, liver or kidney cancer. The sequences come from CD4+ or CD8+ T cells sorted from blood, collected in a trial of the OX40 agonist ivuxolimab. The V call is TRBV5-5, the J call TRBJ2-3; TRBD1 matches at 9 bases. This chain's CDR3 is CASSKGTGRGDTQYF. CDR3 nucleotide sequence: TGTGCCAGCAGCAAAGGGACAGGGCGGGGAGATACGCAGTATTTT.